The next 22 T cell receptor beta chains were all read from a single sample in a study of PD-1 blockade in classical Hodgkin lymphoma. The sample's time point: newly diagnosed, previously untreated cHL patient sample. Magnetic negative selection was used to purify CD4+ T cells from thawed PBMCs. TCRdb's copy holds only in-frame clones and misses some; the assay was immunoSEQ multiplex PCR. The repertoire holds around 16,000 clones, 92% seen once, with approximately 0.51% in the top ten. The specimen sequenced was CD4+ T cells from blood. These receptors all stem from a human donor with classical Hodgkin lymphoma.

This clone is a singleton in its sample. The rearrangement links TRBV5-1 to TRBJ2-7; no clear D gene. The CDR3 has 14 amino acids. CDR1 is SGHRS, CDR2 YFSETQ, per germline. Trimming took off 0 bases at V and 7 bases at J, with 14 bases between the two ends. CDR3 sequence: CASSLEKLGNEQYF. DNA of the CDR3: TGCGCCAGCAGCTTGGAGAAGTTGGGGAATGAGCAGTACTTC.

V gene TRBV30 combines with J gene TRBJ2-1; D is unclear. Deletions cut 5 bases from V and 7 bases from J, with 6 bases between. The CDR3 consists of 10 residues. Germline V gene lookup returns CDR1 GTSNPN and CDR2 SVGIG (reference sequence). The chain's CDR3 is CAWAQNEQFF. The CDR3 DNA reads TGTGCCTGGGCTCAAAATGAGCAGTTCTTC.

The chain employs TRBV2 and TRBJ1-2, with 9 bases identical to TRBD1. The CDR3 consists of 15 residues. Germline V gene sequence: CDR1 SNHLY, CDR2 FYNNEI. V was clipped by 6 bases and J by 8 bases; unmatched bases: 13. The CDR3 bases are TGTGCCAGCAGGGGGGGACAGGGTGTCGTGGGAGGCTACACCTTC. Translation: CASRGGQGVVGGYTF.

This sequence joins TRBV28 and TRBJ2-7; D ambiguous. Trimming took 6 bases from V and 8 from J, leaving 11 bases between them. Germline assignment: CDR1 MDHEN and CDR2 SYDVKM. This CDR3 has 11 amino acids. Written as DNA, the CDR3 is TGTGCCAGCAGAATTCGGGCTAAGCAGTACTTC. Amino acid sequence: CASRIRAKQYF.

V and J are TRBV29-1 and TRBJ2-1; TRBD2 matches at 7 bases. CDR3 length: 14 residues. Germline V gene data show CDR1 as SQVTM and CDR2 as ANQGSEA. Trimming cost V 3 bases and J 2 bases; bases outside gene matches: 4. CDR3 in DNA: TGCAGCGTTGACCGTCTAGCGGCCTACAATGAGCAGTTCTTC. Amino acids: CSVDRLAAYNEQFF.

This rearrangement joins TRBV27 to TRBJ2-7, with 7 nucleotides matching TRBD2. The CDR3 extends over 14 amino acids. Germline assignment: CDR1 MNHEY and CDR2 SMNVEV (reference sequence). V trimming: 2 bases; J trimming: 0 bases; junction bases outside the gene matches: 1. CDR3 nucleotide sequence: TGTGCCAGCAGTTTAGGGGGGGACTCCTACGAGCAGTACTTC. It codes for CASSLGGDSYEQYF.

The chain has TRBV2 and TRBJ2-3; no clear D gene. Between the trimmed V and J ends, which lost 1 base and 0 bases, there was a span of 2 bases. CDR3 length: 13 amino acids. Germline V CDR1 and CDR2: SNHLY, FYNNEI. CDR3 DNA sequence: TGTGCCAGCAGTGAAGTCAGCACAGATACGCAGTATTTT. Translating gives CASSEVSTDTQYF. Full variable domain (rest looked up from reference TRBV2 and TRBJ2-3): EPEVTQTPSHQVTQMGQEVILRCVPISNHLYFYWYRQILGQKVEFLVSFYNNEISEKSEIFDDQFSVERPDGSNFTLKIRSTKLEDSAMYFCASSEVSTDTQYFGPGTRLTVL.

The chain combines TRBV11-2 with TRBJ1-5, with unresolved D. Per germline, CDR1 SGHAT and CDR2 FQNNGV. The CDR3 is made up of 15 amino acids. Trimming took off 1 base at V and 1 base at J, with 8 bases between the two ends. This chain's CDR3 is CASSLGEVSNQPQHF. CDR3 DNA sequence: TGTGCCAGCAGCTTAGGGGAAGTGAGCAATCAGCCCCAGCATTTT.

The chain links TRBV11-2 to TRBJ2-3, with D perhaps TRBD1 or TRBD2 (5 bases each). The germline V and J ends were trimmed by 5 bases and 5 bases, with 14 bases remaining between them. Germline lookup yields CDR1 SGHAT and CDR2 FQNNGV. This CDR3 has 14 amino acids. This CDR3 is CASSLRDGEDTQYF. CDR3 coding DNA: TGTGCCAGCAGCCTACGGGACGGTGAAGATACGCAGTATTTT.

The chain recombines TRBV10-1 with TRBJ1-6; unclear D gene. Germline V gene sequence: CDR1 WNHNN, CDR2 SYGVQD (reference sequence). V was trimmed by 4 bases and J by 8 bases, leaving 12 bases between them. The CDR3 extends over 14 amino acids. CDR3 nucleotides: TGCGCCAGCAGTGTGGCCGGGAATGATTCACCCCTCCACTTT. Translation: CASSVAGNDSPLHF.

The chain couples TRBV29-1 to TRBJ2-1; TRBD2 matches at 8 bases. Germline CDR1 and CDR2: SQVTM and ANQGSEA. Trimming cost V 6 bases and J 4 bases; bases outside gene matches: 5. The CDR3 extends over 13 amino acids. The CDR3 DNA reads TGCAGCGTGACGAGCGGGGGATACAATGAGCAGTTCTTC. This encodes CSVTSGGYNEQFF.

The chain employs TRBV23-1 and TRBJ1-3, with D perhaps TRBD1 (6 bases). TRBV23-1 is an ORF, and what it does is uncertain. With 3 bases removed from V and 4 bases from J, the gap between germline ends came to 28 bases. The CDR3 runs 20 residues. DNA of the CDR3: TGCGCCAGCAGTCAGACGCTCCTTCAGGGTTTGGACAGTTGCGGAAACACCATATATTTT. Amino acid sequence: CASSQTLLQGLDSCGNTIYF.

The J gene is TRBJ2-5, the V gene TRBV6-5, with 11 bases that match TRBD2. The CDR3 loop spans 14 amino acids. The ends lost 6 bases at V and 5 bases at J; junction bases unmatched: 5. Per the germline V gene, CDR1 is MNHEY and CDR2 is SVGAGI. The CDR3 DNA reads TGTGCCAGCAGCCGACTAGCGGGAAAGGAGACCCAGTACTTC. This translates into CASSRLAGKETQYF.

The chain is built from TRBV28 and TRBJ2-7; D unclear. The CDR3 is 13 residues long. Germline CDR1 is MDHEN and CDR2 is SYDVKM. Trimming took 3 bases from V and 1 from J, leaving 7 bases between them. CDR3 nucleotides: TGTGCCAGCAGTTTTCCCGGGTCCTACGAGCAGTACTTC. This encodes CASSFPGSYEQYF.

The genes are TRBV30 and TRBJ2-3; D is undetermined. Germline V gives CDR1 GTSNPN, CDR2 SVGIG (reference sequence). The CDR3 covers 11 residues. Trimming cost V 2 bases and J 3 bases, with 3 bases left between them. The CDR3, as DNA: TGTGCCTGGAGTACAACAGATACGCAGTATTTT. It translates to CAWSTTDTQYF. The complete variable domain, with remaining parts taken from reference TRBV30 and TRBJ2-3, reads SQTIHQWPATLVQPVGSPLSLECTVEGTSNPNLYWYRQAAGRGLQLLFYSVGIGQISSEVPQNLSASRPQDRQFILSSKKLLLSDSGFYLCAWSTTDTQYFGPGTRLTVL.

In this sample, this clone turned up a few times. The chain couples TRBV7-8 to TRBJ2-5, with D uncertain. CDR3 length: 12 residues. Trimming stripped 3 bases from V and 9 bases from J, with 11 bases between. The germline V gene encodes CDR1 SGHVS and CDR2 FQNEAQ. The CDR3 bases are TGTGCCAGCAGCTTCCGGAAGGTGGCCCAGTACTTC. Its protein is CASSFRKVAQYF.

CDR3 region: CASSLDSRGTDTQYF. The CDR3 nucleotides read TGTGCCAGCAGCTTAGATTCTCGGGGCACAGATACGCAGTATTTT. The rearrangement links TRBV11-2 to TRBJ2-3, with D hard to call. The germline V gene encodes CDR1 SGHAT and CDR2 FQNNGV. V lost 0 bases and J 1 base, leaving 8 bases between the germline ends. The CDR3 has 15 residues.

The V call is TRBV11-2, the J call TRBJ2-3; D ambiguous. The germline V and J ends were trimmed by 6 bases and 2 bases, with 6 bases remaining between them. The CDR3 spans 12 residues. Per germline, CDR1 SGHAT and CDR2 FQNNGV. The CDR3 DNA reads TGTGCCAGCAGAACTAACACAGATACGCAGTATTTT. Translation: CASRTNTDTQYF.

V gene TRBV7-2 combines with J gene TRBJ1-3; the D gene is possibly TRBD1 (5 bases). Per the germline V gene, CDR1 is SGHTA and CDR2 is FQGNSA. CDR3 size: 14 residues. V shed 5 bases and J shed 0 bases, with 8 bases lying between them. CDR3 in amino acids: CASSQGFSGNTIYF. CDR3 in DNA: TGTGCCAGCAGCCAGGGATTCTCTGGAAACACCATATATTTT.

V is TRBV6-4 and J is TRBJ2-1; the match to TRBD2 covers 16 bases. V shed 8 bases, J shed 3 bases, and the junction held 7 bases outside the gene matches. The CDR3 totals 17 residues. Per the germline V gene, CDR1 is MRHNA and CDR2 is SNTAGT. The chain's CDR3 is CASRSGLAGGNYNEQFF. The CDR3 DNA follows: TGTGCCAGCCGCTCGGGACTAGCGGGAGGGAACTACAATGAGCAGTTCTTC.

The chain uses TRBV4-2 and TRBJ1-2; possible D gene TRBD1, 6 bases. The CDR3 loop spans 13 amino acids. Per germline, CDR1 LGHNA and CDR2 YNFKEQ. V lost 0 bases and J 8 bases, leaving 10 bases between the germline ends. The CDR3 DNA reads TGTGCCAGCAGCCAAGAGGGGGCGTGGGGCTACACCTTC. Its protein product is CASSQEGAWGYTF.

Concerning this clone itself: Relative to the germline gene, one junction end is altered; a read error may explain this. The CDR3 protein is CASSEVQSRQLQHF. CDR3 in DNA: TGTGCCAGCAGTGAAGTGCAGTCTCGTCAGCTCCAGCATTTT. The J gene is TRBJ1-5, the V gene TRBV2; D not resolved. CDR1 is SNHLY, CDR2 FYNNEI, per germline. The CDR3 loop spans 14 amino acids.